What follows is one T cell receptor beta chain and its context. This sample was included in a study of blood T cell repertoires in COVID-19. Study-wide background: Samples taken during acute and convalescent COVID-19 were collected in the United States, Italy and Spain.

Sequencing used immunoSEQ multiplex PCR; TCRdb keeps in-frame clones, though not all of them. The sample has some 270,000 clones, around 85% seen once. Per germline, CDR1 SEHNR and CDR2 FQNEAQ (reference sequence). The CDR3 covers 15 residues. The V gene lost 1 base and the J gene lost 4 bases, with 11 bases spanning the gap. Enrolled through a virtual design, the participants were between roughly 18 and 90 years of age and came from roughly 22 US areas. The sequenced sample was PBMCs or T cells enriched from blood (not recorded which). This receptor was identified in a woman aged 45 to 65 with acute COVID-19. The chain joins TRBV7-9 to TRBJ2-1; weak D call: TRBD2 (6 bases). The CDR3 sequence: CASSLVPGRYNEQFF. The CDR3 DNA reads TGTGCCAGCAGCTTAGTGCCGGGGAGGTACAATGAGCAGTTCTTC.